The clone carrying this TCR beta chain was picked up a small number of times. The data were taken from a study of naive and memory T cell subsets. The SP2 primer and nested alpha and beta constant region primers amplified ligated cDNA in four rounds. TCRdb re-derived calls from the 5' RACE reads in MiXCR, one entry per CDR3 protein. Of more than 55,000 distinct CDR3 sequences listed, roughly 7.5% are singletons. TCR cDNA received a 3' ligated oligonucleotide that carried a UMI. The germline V gene has CDR1 LNHDA and CDR2 SQIVND (reference sequence). The length of the CDR3 is 16 residues. The V segment lost 0 bases and the J segment 4 bases; nucleotides outside the gene matches: 5.

V usage is TRBV19 and J usage is TRBJ2-3, with TRBD2 matching 9 bases. This sequence was found in a female donor in good health. The CDR3 reads CASSIEVAGAADTQYF. The CDR3 DNA reads as TGTGCCAGTAGTATAGAGGTAGCGGGGGCCGCAGATACGCAGTATTTT.